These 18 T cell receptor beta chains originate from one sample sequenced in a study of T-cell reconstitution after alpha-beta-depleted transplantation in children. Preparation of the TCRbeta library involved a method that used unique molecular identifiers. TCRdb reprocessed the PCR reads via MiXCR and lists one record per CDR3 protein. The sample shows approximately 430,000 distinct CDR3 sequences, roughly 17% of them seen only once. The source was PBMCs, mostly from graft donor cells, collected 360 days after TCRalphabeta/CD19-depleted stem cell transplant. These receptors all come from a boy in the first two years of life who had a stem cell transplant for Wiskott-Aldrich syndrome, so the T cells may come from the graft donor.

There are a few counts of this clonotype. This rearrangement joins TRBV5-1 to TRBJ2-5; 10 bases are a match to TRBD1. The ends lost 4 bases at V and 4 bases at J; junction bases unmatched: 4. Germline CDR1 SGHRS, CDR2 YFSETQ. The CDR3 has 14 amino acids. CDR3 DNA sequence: TGCGCCAGCAGCAACCGGGACAGGGGAGAGACCCAGTACTTC. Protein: CASSNRDRGETQYF.

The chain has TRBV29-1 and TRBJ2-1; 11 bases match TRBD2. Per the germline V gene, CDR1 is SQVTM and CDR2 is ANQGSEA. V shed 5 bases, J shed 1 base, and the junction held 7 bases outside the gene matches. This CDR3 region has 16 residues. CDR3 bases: TGCAGCGTTCGGCTAGCGGGAGGTCCGTCCTACAATGAGCAGTTCTTC. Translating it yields CSVRLAGGPSYNEQFF.

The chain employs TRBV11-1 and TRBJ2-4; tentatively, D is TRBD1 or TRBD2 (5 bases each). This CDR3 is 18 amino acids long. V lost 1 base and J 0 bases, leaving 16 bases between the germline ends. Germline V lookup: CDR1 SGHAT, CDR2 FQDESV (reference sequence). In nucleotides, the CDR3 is TGTGCCAGCAGCTTAGTAGTAGGGACCCCTCTAGCCAAAAACATTCAGTACTTC. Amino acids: CASSLVVGTPLAKNIQYF.

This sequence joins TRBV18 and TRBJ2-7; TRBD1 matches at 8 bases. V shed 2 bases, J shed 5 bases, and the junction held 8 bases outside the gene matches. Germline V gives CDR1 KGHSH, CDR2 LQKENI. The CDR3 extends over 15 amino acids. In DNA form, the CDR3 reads TGTGCCAGCTCACCAGAGCACAGGGGGTCCGACGAGCAGTACTTC. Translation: CASSPEHRGSDEQYF.

The DNA for the CDR3 is TGTGCCAGCAGTTCACCAGGGGGACGGCCACAGCCCCAGCATTTT. This gives the protein CASSSPGGRPQPQHF. The V gene is TRBV7-9, the J gene TRBJ1-5, with 7 nucleotides matching TRBD1. Germline V CDR1 and CDR2: SEHNR, FQNEAQ (reference sequence). This CDR3 region has 15 residues. J gave up 7 bases and V 6 bases, and 12 bases lay outside the gene matches.

Here the CDR3 DNA reads TGTGCCAGCAGCCAAGTCTCGCTCGCGGGGGAGCTGTTTTTT. This encodes CASSQVSLAGELFF. J is TRBJ2-2 and V is TRBV3-1; D is uncertain. Trimming cost V 1 base and J 8 bases, with 11 bases left between them. The CDR3 is made up of 14 amino acids. Germline V gene lookup returns CDR1 LGHDT and CDR2 YNNKEL (reference sequence).

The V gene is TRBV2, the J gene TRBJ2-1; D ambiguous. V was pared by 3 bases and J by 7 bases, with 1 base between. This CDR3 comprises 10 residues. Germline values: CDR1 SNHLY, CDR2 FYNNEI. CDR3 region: CASSDNEQFF. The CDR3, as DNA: TGTGCCAGCAGTGATAATGAGCAGTTCTTC.

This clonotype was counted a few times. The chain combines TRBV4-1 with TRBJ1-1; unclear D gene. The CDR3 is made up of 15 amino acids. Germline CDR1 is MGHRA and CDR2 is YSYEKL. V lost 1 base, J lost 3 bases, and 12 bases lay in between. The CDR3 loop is CASSQGRRPHTEAFF. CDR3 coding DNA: TGCGCCAGCAGCCAAGGGCGACGGCCGCACACTGAAGCTTTCTTT.

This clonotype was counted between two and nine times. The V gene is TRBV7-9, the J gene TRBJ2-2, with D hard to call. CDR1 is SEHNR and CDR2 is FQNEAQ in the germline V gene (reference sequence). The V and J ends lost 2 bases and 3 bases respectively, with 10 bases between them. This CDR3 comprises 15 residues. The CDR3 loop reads CASSLSHGDTGELFF. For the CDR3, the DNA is TGTGCCAGCAGCTTAAGCCACGGAGACACCGGGGAGCTGTTTTTT.

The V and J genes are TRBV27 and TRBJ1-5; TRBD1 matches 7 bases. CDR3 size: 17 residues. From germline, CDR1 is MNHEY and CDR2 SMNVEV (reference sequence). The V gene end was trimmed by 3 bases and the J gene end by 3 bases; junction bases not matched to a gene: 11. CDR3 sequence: CASSFSPRDSFNQPQHF. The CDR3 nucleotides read TGTGCCAGCAGTTTTTCCCCCCGGGACAGCTTCAATCAGCCCCAGCATTTT.

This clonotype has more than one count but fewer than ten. CDR3 sequence reads: CSVAAGYTGELFF. The CDR3 nucleotides are TGCAGCGTTGCGGCGGGATACACCGGGGAGCTGTTTTTT. V usage is TRBV29-1 and J usage is TRBJ2-2; weak D call: TRBD2 (6 bases). The CDR3 totals 13 residues. The V and J ends lost 4 bases and 3 bases respectively, with 9 bases between them. CDR1 SQVTM and CDR2 ANQGSEA come from the germline V gene.

CDR3 DNA sequence: TGTGCCACCAGTGAGGAGGGGGGGCCCCACAATGAGCAGTTCTTC. Its translation: CATSEEGGPHNEQFF. This sequence joins TRBV24-1 and TRBJ2-1; a weak D match, TRBD2 (7 bases). The V gene lost 4 bases and the J gene lost 5 bases, with 14 bases spanning the gap. The germline CDR1 and CDR2 sequences are KGHDR and SFDVKD. The CDR3 is 15 residues long.

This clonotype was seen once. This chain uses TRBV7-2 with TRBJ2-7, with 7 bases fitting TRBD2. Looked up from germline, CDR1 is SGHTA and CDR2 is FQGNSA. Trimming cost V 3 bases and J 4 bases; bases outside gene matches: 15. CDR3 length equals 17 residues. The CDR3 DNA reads TGTGCCAGCAGCTTCGGGGCCGGGGGACTACCTTCTTACGAGCAGTACTTC. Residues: CASSFGAGGLPSYEQYF.

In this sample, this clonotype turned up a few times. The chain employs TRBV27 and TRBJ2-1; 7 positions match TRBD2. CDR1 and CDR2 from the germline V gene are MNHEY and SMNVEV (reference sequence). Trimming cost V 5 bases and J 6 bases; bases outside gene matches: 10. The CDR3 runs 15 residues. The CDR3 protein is CASSLFSGPGNEQFF. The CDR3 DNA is TGTGCCAGCAGTCTATTTAGCGGGCCTGGCAATGAGCAGTTCTTC.

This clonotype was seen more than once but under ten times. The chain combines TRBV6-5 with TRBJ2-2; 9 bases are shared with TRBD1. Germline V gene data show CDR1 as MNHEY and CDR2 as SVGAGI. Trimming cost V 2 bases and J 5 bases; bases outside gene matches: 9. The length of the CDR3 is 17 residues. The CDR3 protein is CASSYGTGTGTTGELFF. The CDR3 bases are TGTGCCAGCAGTTACGGAACCGGGACAGGGACTACCGGGGAGCTGTTTTTT.

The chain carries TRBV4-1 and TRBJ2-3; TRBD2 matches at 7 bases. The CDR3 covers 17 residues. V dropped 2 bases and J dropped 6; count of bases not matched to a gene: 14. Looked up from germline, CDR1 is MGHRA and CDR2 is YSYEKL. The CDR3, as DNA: TGCGCCAGCAGCCAACTAGTCGCCCCCCTCGGGAGGGATACGCAGTATTTT. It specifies CASSQLVAPLGRDTQYF.

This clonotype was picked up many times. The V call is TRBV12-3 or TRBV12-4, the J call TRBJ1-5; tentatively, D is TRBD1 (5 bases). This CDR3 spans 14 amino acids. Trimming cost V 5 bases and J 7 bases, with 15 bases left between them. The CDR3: CASSPRGSRQPQHF. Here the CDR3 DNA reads TGTGCCAGCAGTCCCCGGGGGTCTCGGCAGCCCCAGCATTTT.

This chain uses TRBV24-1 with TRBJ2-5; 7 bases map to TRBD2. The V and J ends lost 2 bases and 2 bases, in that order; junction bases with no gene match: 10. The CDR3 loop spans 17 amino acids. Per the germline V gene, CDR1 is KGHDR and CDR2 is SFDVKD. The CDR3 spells CATSDYGGSPFQETQYF. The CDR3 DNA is TGTGCCACCAGTGATTATGGCGGGAGTCCTTTTCAAGAGACCCAGTACTTC.